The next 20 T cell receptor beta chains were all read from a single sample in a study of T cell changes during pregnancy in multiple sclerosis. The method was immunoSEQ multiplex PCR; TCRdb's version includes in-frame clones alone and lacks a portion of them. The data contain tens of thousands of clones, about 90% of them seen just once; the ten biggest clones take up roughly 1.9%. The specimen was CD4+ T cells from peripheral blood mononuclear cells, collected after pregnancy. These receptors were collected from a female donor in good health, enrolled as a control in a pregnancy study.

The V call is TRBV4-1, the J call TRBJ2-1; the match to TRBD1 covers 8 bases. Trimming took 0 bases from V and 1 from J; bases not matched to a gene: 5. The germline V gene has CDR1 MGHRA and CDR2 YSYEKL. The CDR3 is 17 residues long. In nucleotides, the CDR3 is TGCGCCAGCAGCCAAGAACCAGGGGGCATTTCCTACAATGAGCAGTTCTTC. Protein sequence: CASSQEPGGISYNEQFF.

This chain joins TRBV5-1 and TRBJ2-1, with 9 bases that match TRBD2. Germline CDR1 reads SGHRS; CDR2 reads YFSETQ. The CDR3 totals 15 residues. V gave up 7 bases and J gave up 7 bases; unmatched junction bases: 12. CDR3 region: CASGLAGEAANEQFF. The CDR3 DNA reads TGCGCCAGCGGATTAGCGGGAGAAGCAGCAAATGAGCAGTTCTTC.

The CDR3 DNA sequence: TGTGCCAGCAGCTTAGGGAGTCCGGGGGGCTTTATCAATGAGCAGTTCTTC. This sequence encodes CASSLGSPGGFINEQFF. This sequence joins TRBV7-2 and TRBJ2-1; D possibly corresponds to TRBD2 (7 bases). V was trimmed by 1 base and J by 6 bases, leaving 19 bases between them. Germline lookup yields CDR1 SGHTA and CDR2 FQGNSA. This CDR3 is built from 17 residues.

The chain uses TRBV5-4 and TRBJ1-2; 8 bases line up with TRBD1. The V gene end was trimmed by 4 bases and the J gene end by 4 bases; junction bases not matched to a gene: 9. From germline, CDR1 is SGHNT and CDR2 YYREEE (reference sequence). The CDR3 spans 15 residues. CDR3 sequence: CASSLNGQGGYGYTF. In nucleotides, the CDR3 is TGTGCCAGCAGCCTAAACGGACAGGGAGGCTATGGCTACACCTTC.

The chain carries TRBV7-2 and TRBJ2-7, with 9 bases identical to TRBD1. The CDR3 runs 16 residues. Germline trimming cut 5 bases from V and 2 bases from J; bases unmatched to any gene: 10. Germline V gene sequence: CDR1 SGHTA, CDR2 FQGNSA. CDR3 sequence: CASSILGQGQPYEQYF. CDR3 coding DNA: TGTGCCAGCAGCATACTGGGACAGGGCCAACCCTACGAGCAGTACTTC.

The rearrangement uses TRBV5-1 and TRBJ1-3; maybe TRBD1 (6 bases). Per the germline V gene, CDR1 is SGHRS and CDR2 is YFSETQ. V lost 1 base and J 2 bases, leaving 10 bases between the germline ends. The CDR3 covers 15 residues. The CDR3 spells CASSLQGTAGNTIYF. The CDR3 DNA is TGCGCCAGCAGCTTGCAGGGGACGGCTGGAAACACCATATATTTT.

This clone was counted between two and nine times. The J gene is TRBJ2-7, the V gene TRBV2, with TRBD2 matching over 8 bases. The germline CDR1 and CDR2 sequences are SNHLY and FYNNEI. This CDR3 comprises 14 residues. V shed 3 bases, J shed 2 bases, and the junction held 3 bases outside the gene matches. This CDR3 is CASSDRGGPYEQYF. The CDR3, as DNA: TGTGCCAGCAGTGACCGCGGGGGGCCCTACGAGCAGTACTTC. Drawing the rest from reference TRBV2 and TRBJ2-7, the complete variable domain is EPEVTQTPSHQVTQMGQEVILRCVPISNHLYFYWYRQILGQKVEFLVSFYNNEISEKSEIFDDQFSVERPDGSNFTLKIRSTKLEDSAMYFCASSDRGGPYEQYFGPGTRLTVT.

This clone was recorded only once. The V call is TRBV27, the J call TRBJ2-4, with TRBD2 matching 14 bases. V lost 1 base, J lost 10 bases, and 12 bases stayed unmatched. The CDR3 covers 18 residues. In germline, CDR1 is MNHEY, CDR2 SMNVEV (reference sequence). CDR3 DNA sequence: TGTGCCAGCAGTTTATACGGGACTAGCGGGGGACTTGGGCGTATTCAGTACTTC. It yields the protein CASSLYGTSGGLGRIQYF.

The CDR3 DNA sequence: TGTGCCAGCAGCGGGGGACAGGGGAATTCACCCCTCCACTTT. Translating gives CASSGGQGNSPLHF. The chain employs TRBV6-6 and TRBJ1-6; 10 nucleotides line up with TRBD1. The ends lost 6 bases at V and 7 bases at J; junction bases unmatched: 3. There are 14 residues in the CDR3. Germline V gene data show CDR1 as MNHNY and CDR2 as SVGAGI (reference sequence).

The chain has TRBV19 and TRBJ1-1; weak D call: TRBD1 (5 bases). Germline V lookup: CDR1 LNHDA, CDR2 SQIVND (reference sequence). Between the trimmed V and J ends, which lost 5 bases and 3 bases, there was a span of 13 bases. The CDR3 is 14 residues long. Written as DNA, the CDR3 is TGTGCCAGTAGTCCGTCGGGAGGGGACACTGAAGCTTTCTTT. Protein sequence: CASSPSGGDTEAFF.

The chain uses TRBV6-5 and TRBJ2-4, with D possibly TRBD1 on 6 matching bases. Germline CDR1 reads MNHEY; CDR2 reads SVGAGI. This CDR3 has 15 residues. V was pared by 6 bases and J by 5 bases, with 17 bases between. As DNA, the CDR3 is TGTGCCAGCAGCCTTGGGACAACTGGGGAAAACATTCAGTACTTC. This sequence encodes CASSLGTTGENIQYF.

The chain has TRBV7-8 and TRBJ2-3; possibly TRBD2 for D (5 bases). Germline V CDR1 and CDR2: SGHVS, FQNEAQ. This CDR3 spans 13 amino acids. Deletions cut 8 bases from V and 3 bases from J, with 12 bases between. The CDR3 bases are TGTGCCAGCCGGCAGCGGAGGACAGATACGCAGTATTTT. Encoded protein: CASRQRRTDTQYF.

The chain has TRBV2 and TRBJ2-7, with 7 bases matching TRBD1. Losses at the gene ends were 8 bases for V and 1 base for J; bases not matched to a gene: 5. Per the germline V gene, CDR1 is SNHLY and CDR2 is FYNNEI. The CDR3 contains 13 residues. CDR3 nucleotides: TGTGCCAGCTGGACAGGTGGGTCCTACGAGCAGTACTTC. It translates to CASWTGGSYEQYF.

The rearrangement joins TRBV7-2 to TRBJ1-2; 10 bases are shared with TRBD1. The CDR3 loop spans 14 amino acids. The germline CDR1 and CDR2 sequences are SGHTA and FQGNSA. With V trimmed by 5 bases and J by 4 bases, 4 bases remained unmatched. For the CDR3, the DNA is TGTGCCAGCAGCGCCGACAGGGGGCCCTATGGCTACACCTTC. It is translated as CASSADRGPYGYTF.

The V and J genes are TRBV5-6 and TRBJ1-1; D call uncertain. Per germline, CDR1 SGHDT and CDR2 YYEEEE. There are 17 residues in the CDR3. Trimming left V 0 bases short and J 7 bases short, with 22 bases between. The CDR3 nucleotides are TGTGCCAGCAGCTTGGACCCACGGGAGTTTAGAGGAGATGAAGCTTTCTTT. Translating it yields CASSLDPREFRGDEAFF. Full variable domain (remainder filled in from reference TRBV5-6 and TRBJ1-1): DAGVTQSPTHLIKTRGQQVTLRCSPKSGHDTVSWYQQALGQGPQFIFQYYEEEERQRGNFPDRFSGHQFPNYSSELNVNALLLGDSALYLCASSLDPREFRGDEAFFGQGTRLTVV.

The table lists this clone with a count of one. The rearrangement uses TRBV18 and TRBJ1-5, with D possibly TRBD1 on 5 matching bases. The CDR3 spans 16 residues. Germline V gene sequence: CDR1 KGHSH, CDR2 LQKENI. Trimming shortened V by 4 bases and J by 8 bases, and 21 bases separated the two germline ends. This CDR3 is CASSRYGDTRGEPQHF. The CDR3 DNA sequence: TGTGCCAGCTCACGTTACGGTGACACCCGGGGGGAGCCCCAGCATTTT.

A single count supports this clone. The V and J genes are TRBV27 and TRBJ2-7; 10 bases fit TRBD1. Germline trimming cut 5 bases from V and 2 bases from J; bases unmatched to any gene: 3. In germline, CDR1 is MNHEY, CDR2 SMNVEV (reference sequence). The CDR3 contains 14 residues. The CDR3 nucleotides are TGTGCCAGCAGTCGACAGGGGGCCCCCTACGAGCAGTACTTC. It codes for CASSRQGAPYEQYF.

In nucleotides, the CDR3 is TGCGCCAGCAGCCCAGGACTAGCGGGGGGGCCAAGCACAGATACGCAGTATTTT. It encodes CASSPGLAGGPSTDTQYF. The rearrangement links TRBV5-1 to TRBJ2-3; 15 bases agree with TRBD2. Trimming removed 4 bases from V and 0 bases from J; junction bases left unmatched: 6. This CDR3 region has 18 residues. Germline V gene lookup returns CDR1 SGHRS and CDR2 YFSETQ.

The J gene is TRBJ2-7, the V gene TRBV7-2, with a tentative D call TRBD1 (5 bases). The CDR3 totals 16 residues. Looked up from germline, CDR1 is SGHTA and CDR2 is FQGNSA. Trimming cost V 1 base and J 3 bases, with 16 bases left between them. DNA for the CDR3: TGTGCCAGCAGCTTAGAGGGGCCAGCCTCTTACTACGAGCAGTACTTC. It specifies CASSLEGPASYYEQYF.

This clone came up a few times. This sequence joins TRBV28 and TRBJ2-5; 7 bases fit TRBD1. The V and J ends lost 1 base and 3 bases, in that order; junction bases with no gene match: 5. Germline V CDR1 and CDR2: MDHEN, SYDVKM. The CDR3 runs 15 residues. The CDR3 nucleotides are TGTGCCAGCAGTTTATCGGCAGGGGGAAAAGAGACCCAGTACTTC. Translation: CASSLSAGGKETQYF.